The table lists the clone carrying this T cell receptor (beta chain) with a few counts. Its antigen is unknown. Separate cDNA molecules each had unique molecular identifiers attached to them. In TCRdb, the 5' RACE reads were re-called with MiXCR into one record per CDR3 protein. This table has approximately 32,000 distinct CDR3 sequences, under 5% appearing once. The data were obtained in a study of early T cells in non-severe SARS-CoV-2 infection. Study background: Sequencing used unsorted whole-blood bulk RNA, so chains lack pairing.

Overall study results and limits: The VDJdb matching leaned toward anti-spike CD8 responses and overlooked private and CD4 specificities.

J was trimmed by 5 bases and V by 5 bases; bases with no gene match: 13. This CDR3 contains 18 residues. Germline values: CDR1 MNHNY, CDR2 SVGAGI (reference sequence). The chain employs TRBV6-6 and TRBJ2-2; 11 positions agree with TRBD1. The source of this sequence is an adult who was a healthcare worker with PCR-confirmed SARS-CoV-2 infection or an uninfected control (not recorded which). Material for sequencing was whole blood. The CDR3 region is CASSNGQGARSHTGELFF. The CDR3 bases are TGTGCCAGCAGTAACGGACAGGGGGCAAGATCCCATACCGGGGAGCTGTTTTTT.